A single sample is the source of the 24 T cell receptor beta chains below, sequenced in a study of human T cells and chemical hapten exposure (dated by TCRdb to the early 2020s). The library was made by RACE. The sample was run on a NextSeq 500. TCRdb trimmed public reads at Q25 via fastp, called clones via MiXCR and kept in-frame beta chains. Identical CDR3 protein sequences are pooled into one entry, listed with their most common genes and DNA. Counted in this sample were about 200,000 distinct CDR3 sequences; about 25% of them appeared once. The ten largest clones represent approximately 2.5% of the sample. What this sample's time point label stands for: patch test 3, about 24 weeks after DPC sensitization. The sample's treatment or condition label is to be understood as: therapeutic diphenylcyclopropenone sensitization with weekly scalp DPC. The sequencing here drew on whole blood, taken in connection with sensitization to the hapten diphenylcyclopropenone (DPC). Receptors were obtained from a woman aged 35 to 49 with alopecia areata. Some clones in this sample may be carry-over from other donors' samples.

The genes are TRBV29-1 and TRBJ1-1; no firm D call. The CDR3 extends over 12 amino acids. Trimming removed 1 base at V and 1 base at J, with 4 bases between. The germline gives CDR1 SQVTM, CDR2 ANQGSEA. The chain's CDR3 is CSVEARNTEAFF. The CDR3 region has the DNA TGCAGCGTTGAAGCTCGGAACACTGAAGCTTTCTTT.

This chain uses TRBV5-6 with TRBJ2-1; 10 bases align to TRBD2. Germline lookup yields CDR1 SGHDT and CDR2 YYEEEE. With V trimmed by 3 bases and J by 8 bases, 11 bases remained unmatched. This CDR3 region has 16 residues. CDR3 amino acids: CASSYPLGSGRHEQFF. The DNA of the CDR3 is TGTGCCAGCAGCTACCCCTTAGGTAGCGGGAGGCATGAGCAGTTCTTC.

CDR3 residues: CASSIGQGGETQYF. CDR3 in DNA: TGTGCCAGCAGCATAGGACAGGGAGGAGAGACCCAGTACTTC. The chain is built from TRBV11-2 and TRBJ2-5, with TRBD1 identical over 8 bases. The germline V gene encodes CDR1 SGHAT and CDR2 FQNNGV. This CDR3 has 14 amino acids. V was pared by 5 bases and J by 4 bases, with 6 bases of the junction left unmatched.

The chain has TRBV28 and TRBJ2-1; D gene ambiguous. V was shortened by 5 bases and J by 4 bases, with 15 bases between the two germline ends. The germline V gene has CDR1 MDHEN and CDR2 SYDVKM. The CDR3 extends over 15 amino acids. The CDR3: CASSPTSTAYNEQFF. CDR3 in DNA: TGTGCCAGCAGTCCTACGTCAACTGCGTACAATGAGCAGTTCTTC. Looking up the rest from reference TRBV28 and TRBJ2-1 gives the full variable domain: DVKVTQSSRYLVKRTGEKVFLECVQDMDHENMFWYRQDPGLGLRLIYFSYDVKMKEKGDIPEGYSVSREKKERFSLILESASTNQTSMYLCASSPTSTAYNEQFFGPGTRLTVL.

The table lists this clonotype with many counts. This chain uses TRBV12-3 or TRBV12-4 with TRBJ2-5, with 9 nucleotides matching TRBD1. The CDR3 consists of 14 residues. V trimming: 4 bases; J trimming: 3 bases; junction bases outside the gene matches: 3. The CDR3 coding sequence is TGTGCCAGCAGTTATAGGACAGGGGAAGAGACCCAGTACTTC. Translation: CASSYRTGEETQYF.

This clonotype turned up a few times. The V and J genes are TRBV20-1 and TRBJ2-3, with 11 bases matching TRBD2. Germline-derived CDR1 and CDR2 are DFQATT and SNEGSKA (reference sequence). This CDR3 is 17 amino acids long. J lost 6 bases, V lost 0 bases, and 11 bases had no gene match. The CDR3 DNA reads as TGCAGTGCTAGAGATCGGAATAGCGGGAGGGCGGGGGATACGCAGTATTTT. Protein product: CSARDRNSGRAGDTQYF.

This clonotype was observed a handful of times. V is TRBV29-1 and J is TRBJ1-1, with D uncertain. The CDR3 covers 13 residues. The germline V and J ends were trimmed by 2 bases and 0 bases, with 7 bases remaining between them. Looked up from germline, CDR1 is SQVTM and CDR2 is ANQGSEA. For the CDR3, the DNA is TGCAGCGTTGAAATTCACATGAACACTGAAGCTTTCTTT. It translates to CSVEIHMNTEAFF. Combining the CDR3 with reference TRBV29-1 and TRBJ1-1 gives the whole variable domain SAVISQKPSRDICQRGTSLTIQCQVDSQVTMMFWYRQQPGQSLTLIATANQGSEATYESGFVIDKFPISRPNLTFSTLTVSNMSPEDSSIYLCSVEIHMNTEAFFGQGTRLTVV.

This clonotype appeared a few times. The chain combines TRBV18 with TRBJ2-7; D is ambiguous. Trimming removed 3 bases at V and 2 bases at J, with 14 bases between. Germline lookup yields CDR1 KGHSH and CDR2 LQKENI. The CDR3 sequence is 15 residues long. CDR3: CASSPRSSGAYEQYF. The CDR3 DNA reads as TGTGCCAGCTCACCCCGGAGCTCTGGGGCCTACGAGCAGTACTTC.

The rearrangement uses TRBV7-2 and TRBJ2-5; D uncertain. CDR3 length: 15 amino acids. Germline CDR1 SGHTA, CDR2 FQGNSA. The V and J ends lost 1 base and 1 base respectively, with 10 bases between them. CDR3 coding DNA: TGTGCCAGCAGCTTAGATAGGGTCCTCCAAGAGACCCAGTACTTC. This sequence encodes CASSLDRVLQETQYF.

The V call is TRBV6-2 or TRBV6-3, the J call TRBJ1-2; no clear D gene. This CDR3 has 12 amino acids. CDR1 MNHEY and CDR2 SVGEGT come from the germline V gene. V was trimmed by 5 bases and J by 5 bases, leaving 9 bases between them. CDR3 bases: TGTGCCAGCAGTCGCCCCCCTTATGGCTACACCTTC. Protein: CASSRPPYGYTF.

Written as DNA, the CDR3 is TGCAGTGCCACCGGGACAGGGGGCATCGACGAGCAGTACTTC. Translation: CSATGTGGIDEQYF. The chain has TRBV20-1 and TRBJ2-7, with 12 bases aligning to TRBD1. With 6 bases clipped from V and 5 bases from J, the junction kept 8 bases outside the gene matches. CDR1 is DFQATT and CDR2 is SNEGSKA in the germline V gene (reference sequence). CDR3 length equals 14 residues.

This clonotype was counted a few times. This chain joins TRBV29-1 and TRBJ2-7; 10 bases agree with TRBD1. Germline CDR1 is SQVTM and CDR2 is ANQGSEA. After removal of 3 bases from V and 4 bases from J, the junction contained 6 bases not matched to a gene. CDR3 length: 14 amino acids. The CDR3, as DNA: TGCAGCGTTGAGGGGGGACAGGGGATTTACGAGCAGTACTTC. Its protein product is CSVEGGQGIYEQYF.

A few counts support this clonotype. V gene TRBV6-2 or TRBV6-3 combines with J gene TRBJ1-5, with TRBD1 identical over 8 bases. Per the germline V gene, CDR1 is MNHEY and CDR2 is SVGEGT. This CDR3 comprises 14 residues. Unmatched junction bases numbered 3, after V lost 6 bases and J lost 2 bases. The CDR3 loop reads CASRLTGGNQPQHF. Here the CDR3 DNA reads TGTGCCAGCAGACTGACAGGGGGCAATCAGCCCCAGCATTTT.

This clonotype was seen a handful of times. The rearrangement uses TRBV7-2 and TRBJ1-3; D gene uncertain. Looked up from germline, CDR1 is SGHTA and CDR2 is FQGNSA. Trimming left V 1 base short and J 0 bases short, with 7 bases between. This CDR3 contains 15 residues. CDR3 protein: CASSLEPYSGNTIYF. The CDR3 DNA reads as TGTGCCAGCAGCTTAGAACCGTACTCTGGAAACACCATATATTTT.

This clonotype was observed a handful of times. This rearrangement joins TRBV29-1 to TRBJ2-1; D is unresolved. V dropped 8 bases and J dropped 6 bases, with 20 bases sitting between them. This CDR3 is built from 14 residues. From germline, CDR1 is SQVTM and CDR2 ANQGSEA. The CDR3 DNA sequence: TGCAGCACTTTGAGCCTGCGCCCGACCAATGAGCAGTTCTTC. Translation gives CSTLSLRPTNEQFF.

CDR3 loop: CASSLGLATGELFF. The CDR3 coding sequence is TGTGCCAGCAGCTTAGGACTAGCCACCGGGGAGCTGTTTTTT. This chain uses TRBV7-2 with TRBJ2-2, with TRBD2 matching 7 bases. V trimming: 1 base; J trimming: 4 bases; junction bases outside the gene matches: 0. The CDR3 extends over 14 amino acids. The V gene's germline CDR1 is SGHTA and CDR2 FQGNSA.

DNA of the CDR3: TGTGCCATCAGTAAGGGACAAAACACTGAAGCTTTCTTT. It yields the protein CAISKGQNTEAFF. The gene calls are TRBV10-3 and TRBJ1-1; TRBD1 is a possible D gene (6 bases). The CDR3 is made up of 13 amino acids. Deletions cut 5 bases from V and 2 bases from J, with 9 bases between. CDR1 is ENHRY, CDR2 SYGVKD, per germline.

The chain is built from TRBV7-2 and TRBJ2-1; 12 bases fit TRBD2. V was pared by 2 bases and J by 7 bases, with 3 bases of the junction left unmatched. The CDR3 has 15 amino acids. CDR1 and CDR2 from the germline V gene are SGHTA and FQGNSA. The CDR3, as DNA: TGTGCCAGCAGCTTAAGACTAGCGGGAGCGAATGAGCAGTTCTTC. This translates into CASSLRLAGANEQFF.

This clonotype has just a few counts. The chain couples TRBV4-2 to TRBJ1-1; 8 nucleotides match TRBD1. The length of the CDR3 is 14 residues. Germline V lookup: CDR1 LGHNA, CDR2 YNFKEQ. Trimming at V came to 3 bases and at J to 4 bases, leaving 4 bases not matched to a gene. This chain's CDR3 is CASSQDRVGTEAFF. Here the CDR3 DNA reads TGTGCCAGCAGCCAGGACAGGGTTGGCACTGAAGCTTTCTTT.

The chain has TRBV7-2 and TRBJ2-7, with a weak D call TRBD1 (5 bases). The V end lost 8 bases, the J end lost 3 bases, and 17 bases lay between the germline ends. The CDR3 length is 14 residues. Germline lookup yields CDR1 SGHTA and CDR2 FQGNSA. The CDR3 is CASSPGSQVYEQYF. The CDR3 region has the DNA TGTGCCAGCTCGCCAGGTTCACAGGTCTACGAGCAGTACTTC.

This clonotype turned up a few times. The chain has TRBV2 and TRBJ2-7; possibly TRBD1 for D (5 bases). The CDR3 length is 13 residues. V was pared by 3 bases and J by 6 bases, with 12 bases between. CDR1 SNHLY and CDR2 FYNNEI come from the germline V gene. CDR3 amino acids: CASSDVGLVEQYF. Written as DNA, the CDR3 is TGTGCCAGCAGTGACGTGGGGCTGGTCGAGCAGTACTTC.

This chain uses TRBV29-1 with TRBJ1-5; 7 bases line up with TRBD1. The germline CDR1 and CDR2 sequences are SQVTM and ANQGSEA. CDR3 length equals 15 residues. With V trimmed by 4 bases and J by 6 bases, 12 bases remained unmatched. The CDR3 protein is CSVGGDSDPSQPQHF. CDR3 sequence (DNA): TGCAGCGTTGGGGGGGACAGCGATCCCTCTCAGCCCCAGCATTTT. The full variable domain, rest sourced from reference TRBV29-1 and TRBJ1-5, is SAVISQKPSRDICQRGTSLTIQCQVDSQVTMMFWYRQQPGQSLTLIATANQGSEATYESGFVIDKFPISRPNLTFSTLTVSNMSPEDSSIYLCSVGGDSDPSQPQHFGDGTRLSIL.

This clonotype was seen a handful of times. The chain is built from TRBV14 and TRBJ2-1, with D possibly matching TRBD1 (6 bases). In germline, CDR1 is SGHDN, CDR2 FVKESK. This CDR3 has 13 amino acids. Trimming took off 5 bases at V and 8 bases at J, with 13 bases between the two ends. The CDR3: CASSTRQADEQFF. The CDR3 DNA is TGTGCCAGCAGCACCCGACAGGCCGATGAGCAGTTCTTC.

This clonotype was counted only a few times. The rearrangement joins TRBV20-1 to TRBJ2-1, with D possibly being TRBD2 (5 bases). There are 13 residues in the CDR3. Germline V gene lookup returns CDR1 DFQATT and CDR2 SNEGSKA (reference sequence). The germline V and J ends were trimmed by 1 base and 9 bases, with 13 bases remaining between them. This CDR3 reads CSARVPSRGEQFF. The CDR3 nucleotides are TGCAGTGCTAGAGTTCCTAGCCGCGGTGAGCAGTTCTTC.